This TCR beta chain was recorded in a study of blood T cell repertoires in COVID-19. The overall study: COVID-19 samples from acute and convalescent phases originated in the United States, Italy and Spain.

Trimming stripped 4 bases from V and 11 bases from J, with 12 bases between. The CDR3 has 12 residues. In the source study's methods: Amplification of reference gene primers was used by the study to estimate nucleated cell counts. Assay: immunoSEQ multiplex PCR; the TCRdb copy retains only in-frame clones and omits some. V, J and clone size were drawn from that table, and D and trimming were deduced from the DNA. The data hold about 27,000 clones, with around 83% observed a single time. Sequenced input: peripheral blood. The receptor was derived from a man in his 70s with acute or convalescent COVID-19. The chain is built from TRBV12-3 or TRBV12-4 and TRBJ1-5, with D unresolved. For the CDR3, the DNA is TGTGCCAGCAGTTCCCCGGAGGGAGCCCAGCATTTT. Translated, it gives CASSSPEGAQHF.